This T cell receptor beta chain was recorded in a study of cytomegalovirus exposure and HLA in healthy donors. The germline V gene encodes CDR1 SGHDN and CDR2 FVKESK. J lost 6 bases, V lost 4 bases, and 8 bases had no gene match. The CDR3 totals 16 residues. PCR involved 60 Vbeta and 13 Jbeta primers. Data came from immunoSEQ multiplex PCR; TCRdb stores just in-frame clones and leaves some out. The repertoire has about 98,000 clones, 55% to 75% of them found once; the top ten carry 2% to 3%. Points on this clone: Its target is not known.

Study-level results: In a later analysis, 15,000 to 20,000 TCR beta sequences were associated with HLA alleles at 0.05 false discovery rate. From TCR beta sequences, most subjects' HLA-A and HLA-B alleles were reportedly predicted accurately. The authors confirmed in vitro that three CMV-associated chains were specific for CMV antigens. Being productive about 87% or about 30% of the time was typical of most TCR beta V segments in an earlier analysis.

Source material: PBMCs. This clonotype was sampled from a man over 45 in good health and CMV-seronegative. J is TRBJ2-2 and V is TRBV14; 10 bases are a match to TRBD2. This CDR3 reads CASSRTSSGSPGELFF. CDR3 in DNA: TGTGCCAGCAGCCGGACGTCTAGCGGGAGTCCCGGGGAGCTGTTTTTT.